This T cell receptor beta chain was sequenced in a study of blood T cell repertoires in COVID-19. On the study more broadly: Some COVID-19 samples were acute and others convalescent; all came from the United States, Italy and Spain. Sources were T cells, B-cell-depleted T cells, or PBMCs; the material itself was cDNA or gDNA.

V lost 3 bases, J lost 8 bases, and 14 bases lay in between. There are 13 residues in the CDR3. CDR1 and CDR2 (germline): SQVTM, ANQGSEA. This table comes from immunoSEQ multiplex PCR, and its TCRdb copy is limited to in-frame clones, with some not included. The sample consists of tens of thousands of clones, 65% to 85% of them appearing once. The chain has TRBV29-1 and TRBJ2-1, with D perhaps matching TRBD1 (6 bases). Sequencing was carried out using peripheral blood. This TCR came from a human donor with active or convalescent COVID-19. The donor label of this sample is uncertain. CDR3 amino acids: CSVEGAPEDEQFF. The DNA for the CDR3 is TGCAGCGTTGAGGGGGCCCCGGAAGATGAGCAGTTCTTC.